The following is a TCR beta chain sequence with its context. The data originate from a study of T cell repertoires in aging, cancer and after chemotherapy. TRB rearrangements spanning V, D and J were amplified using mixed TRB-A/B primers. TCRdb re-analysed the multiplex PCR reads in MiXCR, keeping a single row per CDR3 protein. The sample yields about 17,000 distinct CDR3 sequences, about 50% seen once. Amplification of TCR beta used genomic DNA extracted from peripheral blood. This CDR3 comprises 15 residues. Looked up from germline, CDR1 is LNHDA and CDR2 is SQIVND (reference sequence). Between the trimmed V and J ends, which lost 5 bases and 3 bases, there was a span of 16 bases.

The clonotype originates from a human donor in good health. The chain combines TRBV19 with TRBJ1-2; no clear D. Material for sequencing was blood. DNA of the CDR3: TGTGCCAGTAGTGACTCGGCAGGCTCACACTATGGCTACACCTTC. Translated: CASSDSAGSHYGYTF.